The T cell receptor (beta chain) under discussion was sequenced for a study of blood T cell repertoires in COVID-19. V was clipped by 5 bases and J by 6 bases; unmatched bases: 10. The CDR3 consists of 15 residues. Germline-derived CDR1 and CDR2 are LNHDA and SQIVND (reference sequence). This clone was seen only once. Source study methods: Estimation of nucleated cell counts was performed using reference gene primer amplification. Measured with immunoSEQ multiplex PCR; TCRdb has only the in-frame clones, and not every one. Clone size and V and J calls were adopted from that table, with D and trimming inferred from the DNA. Of about 26,000 clones listed, roughly 90% are singletons.

This sequence was found in a woman aged 60-75 years with active COVID-19. The chain is built from TRBV19 and TRBJ1-2; 9 bases align to TRBD1. Sequencing input: peripheral blood. CDR3 in amino acids: CASSWRGQGMDGYTF. Here the CDR3 DNA reads TGTGCCAGTAGTTGGAGGGGACAGGGTATGGATGGCTACACCTTC.